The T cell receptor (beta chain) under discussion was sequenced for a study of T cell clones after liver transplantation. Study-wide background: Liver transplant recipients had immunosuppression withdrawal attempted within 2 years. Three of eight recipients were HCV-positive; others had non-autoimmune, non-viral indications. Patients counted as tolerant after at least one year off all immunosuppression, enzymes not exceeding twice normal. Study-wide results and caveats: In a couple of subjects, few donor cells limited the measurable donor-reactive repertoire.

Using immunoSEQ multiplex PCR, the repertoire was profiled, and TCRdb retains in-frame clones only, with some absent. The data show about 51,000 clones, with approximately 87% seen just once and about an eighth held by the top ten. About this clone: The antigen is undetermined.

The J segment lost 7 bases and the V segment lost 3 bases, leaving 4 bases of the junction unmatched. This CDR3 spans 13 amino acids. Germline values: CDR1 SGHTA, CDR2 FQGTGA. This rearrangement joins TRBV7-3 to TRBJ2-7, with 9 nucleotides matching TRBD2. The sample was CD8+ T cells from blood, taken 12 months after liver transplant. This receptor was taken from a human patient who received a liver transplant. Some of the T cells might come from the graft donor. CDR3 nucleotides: TGTGCCAGCAGCTTGGAGCGGGAGGATGAGCAGTACTTC. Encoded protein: CASSLEREDEQYF.